The 16 T cell receptor beta chains reported below all come from one sample, sequenced in a study of shared clonotypes between healthy human individuals. Some clones are missing from TCRdb's copy, which holds only in-frame ones; the method was immunoSEQ multiplex PCR. The table includes about 1.5 million clones, approximately 98% detected once. The specimen was naive CD4+ T cells sorted from blood. This sample's subset: CD45RA+ positively selected. These TCRs come from a man aged 25-45 years in good health.

The chain recombines TRBV6-1 with TRBJ1-5; D perhaps matches TRBD1 (5 bases). This CDR3 has 13 residues. V was pared by 8 bases and J by 7 bases, with 15 bases between. CDR1 is MNHNS, CDR2 SASEGT, per germline. The CDR3 protein is CASGGLGMQPQHF. CDR3 nucleotide sequence: TGTGCCAGCGGGGGATTAGGGATGCAGCCCCAGCATTTT.

This sequence joins TRBV6-5 and TRBJ2-1; D perhaps matches TRBD1 (8 bases). Germline CDR1 and CDR2: MNHEY and SVGAGI. Trimming shortened V by 6 bases and J by 2 bases, and 17 bases separated the two germline ends. The CDR3 runs to 16 residues. The chain's CDR3 is CASSYGQGGTYNEQFF. DNA for the CDR3: TGTGCCAGCAGCTACGGACAGGGAGGGACCTACAATGAGCAGTTCTTC.

The chain uses TRBV5-1 and TRBJ2-7; 7 bases agree with TRBD2. Trimming took 4 bases from V and 2 from J; bases not matched to a gene: 3. Germline CDR1 reads SGHRS; CDR2 reads YFSETQ. The CDR3 sequence is 13 residues long. CDR3 loop: CASSGAGTYEQYF. The CDR3 DNA sequence: TGCGCCAGCAGCGGAGCGGGGACCTACGAGCAGTACTTC. The variable domain in full, with the rest retrieved from reference TRBV5-1 and TRBJ2-7, is KAGVTQTPRYLIKTRGQQVTLSCSPISGHRSVSWYQQTPGQGLQFLFEYFSETQRNKGNFPGRFSGRQFSNSRSEMNVSTLELGDSALYLCASSGAGTYEQYFGPGTRLTVT.

The chain carries TRBV9 and TRBJ2-3; 9 nucleotides line up with TRBD2. Trimming at V came to 3 bases and at J to 2 bases, leaving 4 bases not matched to a gene. The length of the CDR3 is 15 residues. Germline assignment: CDR1 SGDLS and CDR2 YYNGEE. Here the CDR3 DNA reads TGTGCCAGCAGCGCTTGGACTAGCGACACAGATACGCAGTATTTT. It specifies CASSAWTSDTDTQYF.

The chain is built from TRBV29-1 and TRBJ2-7; 8 bases line up with TRBD1. The CDR3 runs 19 residues. Germline CDR1 is SQVTM and CDR2 is ANQGSEA. Trimming took 1 base from V and 4 from J; bases not matched to a gene: 21. The CDR3 DNA sequence: TGCAGCGTTGAAGGCCTTTTATCGTCGCCGGACAGGGCTCAGTACGAGCAGTACTTC. As protein: CSVEGLLSSPDRAQYEQYF.

In regard to this clone: The sample carries other DNA sequences with the same CDR3. The rearrangement uses TRBV29-1 and TRBJ1-1, with TRBD1 matching 7 bases. The germline gives CDR1 SQVTM, CDR2 ANQGSEA. The CDR3 is made up of 12 amino acids. The V and J ends lost 6 bases and 3 bases, in that order; junction bases with no gene match: 4. CDR3 in amino acids: CSVGGGHTEAFF. As DNA, the CDR3 is TGCAGCGTAGGAGGGGGCCACACTGAAGCTTTCTTT.

The chain combines TRBV5-6 with TRBJ2-7; D might be TRBD1 (5 bases). CDR3 length equals 14 residues. V was clipped by 0 bases and J by 4 bases, with 11 bases between them. CDR1 is SGHDT, CDR2 YYEEEE, per germline. DNA of the CDR3: TGTGCCAGCAGCTTGGGACAGCCTCCGTACGAGCAGTACTTC. It encodes CASSLGQPPYEQYF.

This sequence joins TRBV5-8 and TRBJ1-5; D ambiguous. The CDR3 covers 14 residues. V lost 0 bases, J lost 6 bases, and 10 bases lay in between. CDR1 and CDR2 from the germline V gene are SGHTS and YDEGEE. The CDR3: CASSLVSVGQPQHF. CDR3 in DNA: TGTGCCAGCAGCTTGGTATCCGTAGGTCAGCCCCAGCATTTT.

The gene calls are TRBV5-5 and TRBJ2-7; 10 positions agree with TRBD1. Germline assignment: CDR1 SGHKS and CDR2 YYEKEE (reference sequence). The CDR3 extends over 17 amino acids. Trimming removed 4 bases from V and 2 bases from J; junction bases left unmatched: 12. The CDR3 coding sequence is TGTGCCAGCAGCAGAAATAACCCCGGGACAGGGGCCTACGAGCAGTACTTC. Protein product: CASSRNNPGTGAYEQYF.

The chain uses TRBV11-2 and TRBJ1-1, with 7 bases aligning to TRBD1. Germline V gene data show CDR1 as SGHAT and CDR2 as FQNNGV. After removal of 5 bases from V and 5 bases from J, the junction contained 23 bases not matched to a gene. This CDR3 contains 19 residues. This chain's CDR3 is CASSRQRGHPGTEETEAFF. For the CDR3, the DNA is TGTGCCAGCAGCCGTCAGAGGGGGCACCCCGGGACAGAGGAAACTGAAGCTTTCTTT.

The V call is TRBV2, the J call TRBJ2-1; 7 bases align to TRBD2. The CDR3 is 17 amino acids. Per the germline V gene, CDR1 is SNHLY and CDR2 is FYNNEI. J gave up 4 bases and V 6 bases, and 15 bases lay outside the gene matches. Here the CDR3 DNA reads TGTGCCAGCAGATATGGCGGTCCGCTAGCGGCGTACAATGAGCAGTTCTTC. Translation: CASRYGGPLAAYNEQFF.

The chain combines TRBV5-6 with TRBJ1-2; 12 bases line up with TRBD1. The germline V gene encodes CDR1 SGHDT and CDR2 YYEEEE. There are 14 residues in the CDR3. V dropped 4 bases and J dropped 6; count of bases not matched to a gene: 4. The CDR3 nucleotides read TGTGCCAGCAGCCGGGACAGGGGGCTCAATGGCTACACCTTC. The encoded protein is CASSRDRGLNGYTF.

This chain uses TRBV6-6 with TRBJ2-7; D perhaps matches TRBD1 (5 bases). CDR1 is MNHNY and CDR2 is SVGAGI in the germline V gene (reference sequence). Trimming cost V 6 bases and J 2 bases, with 17 bases left between them. CDR3 length equals 15 residues. The CDR3 spells CASSPSLGQTYEQYF. In nucleotides, the CDR3 is TGTGCCAGCAGCCCGAGTTTGGGGCAGACCTACGAGCAGTACTTC.

Written as DNA, the CDR3 is TGCGCCAGCAGCTTGGGACAGGGGCGGGACACTGAAGCTTTCTTT. Amino acid sequence: CASSLGQGRDTEAFF. The V gene is TRBV5-1, the J gene TRBJ1-1; 8 nucleotides line up with TRBD1. The CDR3 length is 15 residues. The V and J ends lost 0 bases and 3 bases, in that order; junction bases with no gene match: 4. Germline CDR1 reads SGHRS; CDR2 reads YFSETQ.

The rearrangement links TRBV5-1 to TRBJ2-1; 8 bases map to TRBD2. The length of the CDR3 is 17 residues. The V segment lost 0 bases and the J segment 2 bases; nucleotides outside the gene matches: 7. Looked up from germline, CDR1 is SGHRS and CDR2 is YFSETQ. CDR3 protein: CASSLGLAGTTYNEQFF. The CDR3 DNA sequence: TGCGCCAGCAGCTTGGGGCTAGCGGGTACTACCTACAATGAGCAGTTCTTC.

This clone was counted once. The chain employs TRBV28 and TRBJ1-3; D gene ambiguous. Germline V gene sequence: CDR1 MDHEN, CDR2 SYDVKM. V was pared by 2 bases and J by 8 bases, with 13 bases between. This CDR3 comprises 14 residues. In DNA, the CDR3 is TGTGCCAGCAGTTTAATCTCAGGTCCATACACCATATATTTT. As protein: CASSLISGPYTIYF.